These 19 T cell receptor beta chains were all obtained from the same sample, sequenced in a study of blood T cell repertoires in COVID-19. The assay was immunoSEQ multiplex PCR, and TCRdb's table has in-frame clones only and misses some. The table records some 15,000 clones, 80% to 90% of them present only once. The sequencing sample was made of peripheral blood. Receptor source: a man aged 70 or older in a cohort sampled during active COVID-19.

The gene calls are TRBV3-1 (or the pseudogene TRBV3-2) and TRBJ2-7, with D perhaps TRBD2 (6 bases). Between the trimmed V and J ends, which lost 4 bases and 3 bases, there was a span of 10 bases. Germline V gene lookup returns CDR1 LGHDT and CDR2 YNNKEL (reference sequence). CDR3 length: 13 residues. CDR3 sequence (DNA): TGTGCCAGCAGCCCTCTTAGCGGCTACGAGCAGTACTTC. Translation: CASSPLSGYEQYF.

The sample holds a few counts of this clone. This chain's CDR3 is CATSDGAGVYEQYF. The CDR3 DNA follows: TGTGCCACCAGTGATGGAGCGGGAGTCTACGAGCAGTACTTC. The rearrangement joins TRBV24-1 to TRBJ2-7; 8 bases agree with TRBD2. This CDR3 contains 14 residues. The ends lost 3 bases at V and 3 bases at J; junction bases unmatched: 3. Germline V gene lookup returns CDR1 KGHDR and CDR2 SFDVKD.

This chain joins TRBV11-2 and TRBJ2-7; 7 bases line up with TRBD2. The CDR3 is 15 residues long. Germline CDR1 is SGHAT and CDR2 is FQNNGV. Trimming cost V 5 bases and J 6 bases; bases outside gene matches: 13. The CDR3 DNA is TGTGCCAGCAGCACCGGGCCAGGGAGGGCCGTCGAGCAGTACTTC. Translation gives CASSTGPGRAVEQYF.

The count of this clone is one. The genes are TRBV7-7 and TRBJ2-5; D may be TRBD1 (6 bases). The germline gives CDR1 SSHAT, CDR2 FNYEAQ (reference sequence). This CDR3 contains 15 residues. V lost 5 bases and J 1 base, leaving 14 bases between the germline ends. This CDR3 is CASSRTGIPQETQYF. The CDR3, as DNA: TGTGCCAGCAGCCGCACAGGGATCCCCCAAGAGACCCAGTACTTC.

The rearrangement joins TRBV19 to TRBJ1-4; 7 positions match TRBD1. Germline V gives CDR1 LNHDA, CDR2 SQIVND (reference sequence). The CDR3 length is 19 residues. Losses at the gene ends were 5 bases for V and 7 bases for J; bases not matched to a gene: 22. The CDR3 DNA is TGTGCCAGTAGTTTTTTCCCCCGGGCAGGGGGATCGGGAAGTGAAAAACTGTTTTTT. This translates into CASSFFPRAGGSGSEKLFF. Using reference TRBV19 and TRBJ1-4 for the parts outside the CDR3, the full variable domain is DGGITQSPKYLFRKEGQNVTLSCEQNLNHDAMYWYRQDPGQGLRLIYYSQIVNDFQKGDIAEGYSVSREKKESFPLTVTSAQKNPTAFYLCASSFFPRAGGSGSEKLFFGSGTQLSVL.

This chain joins TRBV28 and TRBJ2-2; D not resolved. V shed 6 bases and J shed 3 bases, with 8 bases lying between them. The CDR3 consists of 13 residues. Germline CDR1 reads MDHEN; CDR2 reads SYDVKM. The CDR3 DNA sequence: TGTGCCAGCAGGTATAGAGACACCGGGGAGCTGTTTTTT. Translation gives CASRYRDTGELFF.

The rearrangement joins TRBV4-1 to TRBJ2-7; 12 nucleotides match TRBD2. V lost 4 bases and J lost 1; bases outside the gene matches: 8. There are 17 residues in the CDR3. Germline V gives CDR1 MGHRA, CDR2 YSYEKL. The CDR3 loop reads CASSRSGTSGSSYEQYF. CDR3 nucleotides: TGCGCCAGCAGCCGATCTGGGACTAGCGGGTCATCCTACGAGCAGTACTTC.

The count of this clone is one. The chain combines TRBV6-2 or TRBV6-3 with TRBJ2-1; weak D call: TRBD1 (5 bases). Germline lookup yields CDR1 MNHEY and CDR2 SVGEGT. Trimming cost V 4 bases and J 3 bases, with 7 bases left between them. This CDR3 region has 13 residues. The CDR3 here is CASSWGGYNEQFF. Here the CDR3 DNA reads TGTGCCAGCAGTTGGGGCGGCTACAATGAGCAGTTCTTC.

The CDR3 DNA is TGTGCCAGCAGTTCAGGGTGGCCCGCCCCTGAAGCTTTCTTT. Its translation: CASSSGWPAPEAFF. J is TRBJ1-1 and V is TRBV2; TRBD1 might be the D (5 bases). Germline CDR1 and CDR2: SNHLY and FYNNEI. V was cut by 5 bases and J by 6 bases, with 16 bases left in between. The CDR3 has 14 residues.

The rearrangement joins TRBV14 to TRBJ2-2; weak D call: TRBD1 (6 bases). Germline V lookup: CDR1 SGHDN, CDR2 FVKESK. V was clipped by 1 base and J by 3 bases, with 12 bases between them. This CDR3 is built from 16 residues. The CDR3 nucleotides are TGTGCCAGCAGCCAAGCCCAGGGGCCTCACACCGGGGAGCTGTTTTTT. Its translation: CASSQAQGPHTGELFF.

This chain joins TRBV18 and TRBJ2-7; TRBD2 agrees at 9 bases. J lost 5 bases, V lost 2 bases, and 16 bases had no gene match. The V gene's germline CDR1 is KGHSH and CDR2 LQKENI. This CDR3 has 18 residues. The CDR3 DNA reads as TGTGCCAGCTCACCAATCACGTCGCGGGAGGGCGGTCGCCACGAGCAGTACTTC. As protein: CASSPITSREGGRHEQYF.

The rearrangement uses TRBV28 and TRBJ1-2; D may be TRBD1 (5 bases). With 4 bases removed from V and 8 bases from J, the gap between germline ends came to 11 bases. Germline V lookup: CDR1 MDHEN, CDR2 SYDVKM. The CDR3 extends over 12 amino acids. The CDR3 loop is CASSWQGKGYTF. CDR3 DNA: TGTGCCAGCAGTTGGCAGGGAAAGGGCTACACCTTC.

In this sample, this clone turned up once. The J gene is TRBJ2-2, the V gene TRBV7-2; D ambiguous. From germline, CDR1 is SGHTA and CDR2 FQGNSA. The CDR3 is made up of 15 amino acids. The V and J ends lost 4 bases and 4 bases respectively, with 13 bases between them. The CDR3 protein is CASSSATVITGELFF. In DNA form, the CDR3 reads TGTGCCAGCAGCTCCGCTACAGTCATCACCGGGGAGCTGTTTTTT.

The V gene is TRBV7-3, the J gene TRBJ2-2; 9 bases line up with TRBD2. Unmatched junction bases numbered 4, after V lost 5 bases and J lost 0 bases. The CDR3 has 16 residues. The germline gives CDR1 SGHTA, CDR2 FQGTGA. For the CDR3, the DNA is TGTGCCAGCAGCCACCGGACTAGCGCGAACACCGGGGAGCTGTTTTTT. It specifies CASSHRTSANTGELFF.

The CDR3 DNA follows: TGCAGCGCTAGGACAGGGGGATGGACAGATACGCAGTATTTT. This translates into CSARTGGWTDTQYF. The V call is TRBV29-1, the J call TRBJ2-3; TRBD1 matches at 10 bases. This CDR3 comprises 14 residues. The trim removed 7 bases at V and 3 bases at J, leaving 7 bases unmatched. Germline V gives CDR1 SQVTM, CDR2 ANQGSEA.

The gene calls are TRBV7-9 and TRBJ1-4, with TRBD1 matching over 8 bases. This CDR3 comprises 14 residues. Germline loops: CDR1 SEHNR, CDR2 FQNEAQ (reference sequence). Trimming removed 1 base from V and 8 bases from J; junction bases left unmatched: 3. The CDR3 sequence: CASSLDRGDEKLFF. The CDR3 DNA sequence: TGTGCCAGCAGCTTAGACAGGGGGGACGAAAAACTGTTTTTT.

The chain uses TRBV19 and TRBJ2-3, with TRBD2 matching over 8 bases. The CDR3 is 15 amino acids. The J segment lost 2 bases and the V segment lost 3 bases, leaving 4 bases of the junction unmatched. Germline V CDR1 and CDR2: LNHDA, SQIVND (reference sequence). The CDR3 spells CASSMRLASTDTQYF. CDR3 in DNA: TGTGCCAGTAGTATGCGACTAGCGTCCACAGATACGCAGTATTTT.

The J gene is TRBJ2-3, the V gene TRBV7-9; a weak D match, TRBD2 (6 bases). Per the germline V gene, CDR1 is SEHNR and CDR2 is FQNEAQ (reference sequence). Trimming took 3 bases from V and 2 from J, leaving 9 bases between them. The CDR3 has 14 amino acids. CDR3 nucleotide sequence: TGTGCCAGCAGCTTTAGCGGCCCCACAGATACGCAGTATTTT. It yields the protein CASSFSGPTDTQYF.

The V and J genes are TRBV7-2 and TRBJ2-1, with TRBD2 matching 8 bases. The CDR3 covers 15 residues. V shed 0 bases, J shed 7 bases, and the junction held 5 bases outside the gene matches. Germline V gives CDR1 SGHTA, CDR2 FQGNSA. The CDR3 coding sequence is TGTGCCAGCAGCTTAGCGGCGGGAGGTTGGAATGAGCAGTTCTTC. Its protein is CASSLAAGGWNEQFF.